Below, one T cell receptor beta chain is given with its context. No antigen is known for it. The data belong to a study of human T cells and chemical hapten exposure. Turning to the study itself: The study traced per-sample TCR yield variation mainly to small differences in pooled library volumes. Whole-study findings and limits: The number of TCRs above 1 in 1000 frequency did not change after DPC sensitization.

Single cDNA molecules in the library carried unique molecular identifiers attached during preparation. TCRdb re-called the 5' RACE reads through MiXCR, storing one row per CDR3 protein. The table lists about 120,000 distinct CDR3 sequences, around a fifth of them singletons, with approximately 2.6% in the top ten. CDR3 size: 14 residues. In germline, CDR1 is SEHNR, CDR2 FQNEAQ (reference sequence). The junction had 7 bases not matched to a gene; V was cut back by 5 bases and J by 10 bases. Whole blood, unfractionated, served as the material for total RNA extraction. The V gene is TRBV7-9, the J gene TRBJ2-2, with 10 bases matching TRBD1. This TCR derives from a human donor in good health. CDR3 bases: TGTGCCAGCAGCCAGGGACAGGGGACTTCGGAGCTGTTTTTT. This sequence encodes CASSQGQGTSELFF.